The 7 T cell receptor beta chains below were found in one sample sequenced in a study of T cell responses to AZD1222 COVID-19 vaccine (dated by TCRdb to the early 2020s). The meaning of the sample's time point label: baseline before first vaccination. Library generation was performed with the immunoSEQ multiplex PCR assay. The source is immuneACCESS, and TCRdb retained only in-frame sequences with V and J called. Part of the clones is not carried over; for the studies checked, unresolved V genes explain less than half of this, and the remainder is unexplained. This sample gives 97,000 or so clones in total; approximately 86% of them show up just once. 5% of the sample is in the top ten clones. The input for sequencing was peripheral blood, taken on day 0 of AZD1222 vaccination. The receptors stem from an adult in good health.

This rearrangement joins TRBV10-3 to TRBJ1-1; possibly TRBD1 for D (5 bases). The CDR3 covers 13 residues. V was shortened by 7 bases and J by 0 bases, with 9 bases between the two germline ends. Germline CDR1 reads ENHRY; CDR2 reads SYGVKD. The CDR3 nucleotides read TGTGCCATCACCGGACAACTGAACACTGAAGCTTTCTTT. It yields the protein CAITGQLNTEAFF.

V is TRBV28 and J is TRBJ1-5; TRBD1 aligns across 11 bases. CDR1 MDHEN and CDR2 SYDVKM come from the germline V gene. The CDR3 spans 16 residues. The junction had 10 bases not matched to a gene; V was cut back by 6 bases and J by 6 bases. DNA for the CDR3: TGTGCCAGCAGCTTGGGCGGGACAGGGGGGCGTCAGCCCCAGCATTTT. Translating it yields CASSLGGTGGRQPQHF.

The chain links TRBV19 to TRBJ2-5, with 10 positions matching TRBD2. CDR3 length equals 15 residues. J gave up 2 bases and V 5 bases, and 5 bases lay outside the gene matches. Germline lookup yields CDR1 LNHDA and CDR2 SQIVND (reference sequence). The CDR3 reads CASSVSGGGQETQYF. CDR3 coding DNA: TGTGCCAGTAGTGTAAGCGGGGGGGGACAAGAGACCCAGTACTTC.

CDR3 protein: CASSAYGGNQPQHF. Written as DNA, the CDR3 is TGTGCCAGCAGTGCATACGGTGGGAATCAGCCCCAGCATTTT. The V call is TRBV25-1, the J call TRBJ1-5; no clear D gene. CDR3 length equals 14 residues. V lost 4 bases to trimming and J lost 4 bases, with 11 bases between them. CDR1 is MGHDK and CDR2 is SYGVNS in the germline V gene.

This chain links TRBV7-9 with TRBJ1-1; 8 positions match TRBD1. This CDR3 is built from 17 residues. Germline V gives CDR1 SEHNR, CDR2 FQNEAQ (reference sequence). With 2 bases clipped from V and 0 bases from J, the junction kept 8 bases outside the gene matches. The CDR3 spells CASSLIGQGALNTEAFF. CDR3 nucleotides: TGTGCCAGCAGCTTAATCGGCCAGGGGGCTTTGAACACTGAAGCTTTCTTT.

The chain has TRBV6-1 and TRBJ1-5; tentative D call: TRBD1 (6 bases). The V and J ends lost 0 bases and 5 bases respectively, with 14 bases between them. The CDR3 length is 16 residues. Germline CDR1 MNHNS, CDR2 SASEGT. CDR3 sequence reads: CASSEAEAGGHQPQHF. The CDR3 DNA reads as TGTGCCAGCAGTGAAGCTGAGGCGGGGGGCCATCAGCCCCAGCATTTT.

The chain is built from TRBV11-2 and TRBJ1-4; no clear D gene. CDR3 length equals 16 residues. Trimming left V 7 bases short and J 8 bases short, with 23 bases between. Germline CDR1 is SGHAT and CDR2 is FQNNGV. Written as DNA, the CDR3 is TGTGCCAGCACCCCGAAGGCGACCGCGGGAGGGGAAAAACTGTTTTTT. This encodes CASTPKATAGGEKLFF.